What follows describes a single T cell receptor (beta chain). The data originate from a study of human T cells and chemical hapten exposure. The CDR3 length is 13 residues. CDR1 SGHAT and CDR2 FQNNGV come from the germline V gene. With V trimmed by 4 bases and J by 8 bases, 2 bases remained unmatched. The time point here: pre-sensitization, week 0. Treatment meaning: therapeutic diphenylcyclopropenone sensitization with weekly scalp DPC. Sample donors consisted of patients with alopecia, aged 18 to 70 years, who were suitable for DPC. TCRdb itself ran the RACE reads through MiXCR, one entry per CDR3 protein. Found here are around 300,000 distinct CDR3 sequences, approximately 7.5% of them singletons; the top ten hold around 1.2%.

The material was whole blood, obtained in connection with sensitization to the hapten diphenylcyclopropenone (DPC). The rearrangement joins TRBV11-2 to TRBJ2-3, with 11 bases fitting TRBD1. This receptor was obtained from a man younger than 30 with alopecia areata. Some clones in this sample may be carry-over from other donors' samples. The CDR3 DNA is TGTGCCAGCAGCTCAGGGACAGGGGGTACGCAGTATTTT. The encoded protein is CASSSGTGGTQYF.